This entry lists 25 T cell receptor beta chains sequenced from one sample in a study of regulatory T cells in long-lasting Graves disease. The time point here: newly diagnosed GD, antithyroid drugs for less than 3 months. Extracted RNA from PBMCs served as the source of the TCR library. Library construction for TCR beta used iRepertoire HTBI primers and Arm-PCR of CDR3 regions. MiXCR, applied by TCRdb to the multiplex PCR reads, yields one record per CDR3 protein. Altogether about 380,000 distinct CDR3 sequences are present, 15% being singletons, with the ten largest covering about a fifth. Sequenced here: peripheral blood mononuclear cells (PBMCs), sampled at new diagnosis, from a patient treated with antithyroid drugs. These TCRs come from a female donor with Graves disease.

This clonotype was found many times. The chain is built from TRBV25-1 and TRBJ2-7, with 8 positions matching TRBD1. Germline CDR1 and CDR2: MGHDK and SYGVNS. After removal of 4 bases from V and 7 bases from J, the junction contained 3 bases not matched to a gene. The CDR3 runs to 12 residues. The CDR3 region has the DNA TGTGCCAGCAGTGTCAGGGGGCGTGAGCAGTACTTC. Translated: CASSVRGREQYF.

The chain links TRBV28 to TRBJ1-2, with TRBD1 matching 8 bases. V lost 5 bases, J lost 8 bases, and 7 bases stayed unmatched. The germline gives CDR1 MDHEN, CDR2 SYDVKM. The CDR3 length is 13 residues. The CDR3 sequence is CASSARTGSGYTF. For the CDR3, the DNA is TGTGCCAGCAGTGCCCGGACAGGGTCGGGCTACACCTTC.

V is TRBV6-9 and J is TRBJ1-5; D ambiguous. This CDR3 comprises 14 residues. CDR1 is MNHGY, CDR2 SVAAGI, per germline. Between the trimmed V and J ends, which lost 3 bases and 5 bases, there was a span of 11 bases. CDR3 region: CASSYKASDQPQHF. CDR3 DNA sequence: TGTGCCAGCAGTTACAAGGCTTCGGATCAGCCCCAGCATTTT.

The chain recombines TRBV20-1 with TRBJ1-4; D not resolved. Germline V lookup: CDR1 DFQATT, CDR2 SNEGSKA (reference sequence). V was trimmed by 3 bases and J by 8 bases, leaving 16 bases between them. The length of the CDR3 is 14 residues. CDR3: CSASMGRGGEKLFF. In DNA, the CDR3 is TGCAGTGCTAGTATGGGGAGAGGAGGGGAAAAACTGTTTTTT.

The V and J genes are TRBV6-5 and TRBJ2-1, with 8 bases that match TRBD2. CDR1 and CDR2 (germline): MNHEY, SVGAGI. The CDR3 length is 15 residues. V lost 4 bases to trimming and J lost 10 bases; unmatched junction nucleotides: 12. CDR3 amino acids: CASSLTSVGSYEQFF. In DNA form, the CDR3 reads TGTGCCAGCAGTTTGACTAGCGTGGGCTCCTACGAGCAGTTCTTC.

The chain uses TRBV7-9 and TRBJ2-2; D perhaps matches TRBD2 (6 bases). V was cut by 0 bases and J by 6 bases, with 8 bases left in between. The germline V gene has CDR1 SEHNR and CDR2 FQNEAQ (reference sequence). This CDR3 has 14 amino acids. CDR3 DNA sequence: TGTGCCAGCAGCTTAGCAACGGGAGCCGGGGAGCTGTTTTTT. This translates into CASSLATGAGELFF.

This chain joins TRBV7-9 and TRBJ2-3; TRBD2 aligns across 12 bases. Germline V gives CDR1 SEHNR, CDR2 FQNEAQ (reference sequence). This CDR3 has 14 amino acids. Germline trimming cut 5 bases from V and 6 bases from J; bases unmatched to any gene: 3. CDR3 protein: CASSTGTSGDTQYF. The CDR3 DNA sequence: TGTGCCAGCAGCACAGGGACTAGCGGGGATACGCAGTATTTT.

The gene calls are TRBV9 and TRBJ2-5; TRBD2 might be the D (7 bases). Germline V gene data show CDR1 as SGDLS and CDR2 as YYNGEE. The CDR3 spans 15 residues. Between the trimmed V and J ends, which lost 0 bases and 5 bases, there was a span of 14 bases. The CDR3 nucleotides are TGTGCCAGCAGCGTAGGCGGGGGCGCTGGGGAGACCCAGTACTTC. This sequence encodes CASSVGGGAGETQYF.

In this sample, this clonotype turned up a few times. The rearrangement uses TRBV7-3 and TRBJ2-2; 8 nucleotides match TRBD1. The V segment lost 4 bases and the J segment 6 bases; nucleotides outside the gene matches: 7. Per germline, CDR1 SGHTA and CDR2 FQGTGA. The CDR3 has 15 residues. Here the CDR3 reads CASSSGQVGSGELFF. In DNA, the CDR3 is TGTGCCAGCAGCTCGGGACAGGTGGGGTCCGGGGAGCTGTTTTTT.

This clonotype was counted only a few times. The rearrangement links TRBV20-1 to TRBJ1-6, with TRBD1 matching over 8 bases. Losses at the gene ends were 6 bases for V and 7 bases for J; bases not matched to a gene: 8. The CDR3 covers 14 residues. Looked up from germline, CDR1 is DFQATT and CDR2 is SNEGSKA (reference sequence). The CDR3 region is CSAVRQGPNSPLHF. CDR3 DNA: TGCAGTGCGGTACGACAGGGGCCCAATTCACCCCTCCACTTT.

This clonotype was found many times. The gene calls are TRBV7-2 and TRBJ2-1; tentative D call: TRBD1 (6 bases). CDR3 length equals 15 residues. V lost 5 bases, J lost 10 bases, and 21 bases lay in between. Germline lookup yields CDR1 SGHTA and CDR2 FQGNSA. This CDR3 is CASSRGGTNRGEQFF. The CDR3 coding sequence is TGTGCCAGCAGCCGAGGGGGTACTAACCGGGGAGAGCAGTTCTTC.

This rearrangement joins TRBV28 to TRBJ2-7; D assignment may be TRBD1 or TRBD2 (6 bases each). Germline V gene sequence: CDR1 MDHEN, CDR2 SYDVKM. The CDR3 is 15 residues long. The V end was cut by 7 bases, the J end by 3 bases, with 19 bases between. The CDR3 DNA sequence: TGTGCCAGCACCGATGGGGGGACACACTTCTACGAGCAGTACTTC. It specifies CASTDGGTHFYEQYF.

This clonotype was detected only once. CDR3 DNA sequence: TGTGCCAGCAGCTTACGGACAGGGGGTCGGACTAACACTGAAGCTTTCTTT. Translating gives CASSLRTGGRTNTEAFF. V and J are TRBV7-3 and TRBJ1-1; 10 nucleotides agree with TRBD1. The V and J ends lost 2 bases and 2 bases, in that order; junction bases with no gene match: 8. The CDR3 covers 17 residues. The germline gives CDR1 SGHTA, CDR2 FQGTGA.

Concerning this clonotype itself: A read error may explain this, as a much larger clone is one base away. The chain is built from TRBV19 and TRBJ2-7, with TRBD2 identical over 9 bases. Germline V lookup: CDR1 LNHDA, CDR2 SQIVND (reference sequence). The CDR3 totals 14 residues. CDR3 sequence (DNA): TGTGCCAGTAGTACGGGACTAGCCGAATACGAGCATTACTTC. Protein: CASSTGLAEYEHYF.

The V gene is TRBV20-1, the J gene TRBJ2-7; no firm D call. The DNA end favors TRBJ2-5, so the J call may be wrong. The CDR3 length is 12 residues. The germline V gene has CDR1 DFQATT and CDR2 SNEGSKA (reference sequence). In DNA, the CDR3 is TGCAGTGTCTGGAAGGATCAAGAGACCCAGTACTTC. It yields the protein CSVWKDQETQYF.

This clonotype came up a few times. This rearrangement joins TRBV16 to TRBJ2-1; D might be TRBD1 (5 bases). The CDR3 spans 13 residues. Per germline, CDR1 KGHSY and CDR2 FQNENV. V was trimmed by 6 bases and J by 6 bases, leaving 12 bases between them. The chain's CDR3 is CASRRQLGNEQFF. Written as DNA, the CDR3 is TGTGCCAGCAGACGACAGCTAGGCAATGAGCAGTTCTTC.

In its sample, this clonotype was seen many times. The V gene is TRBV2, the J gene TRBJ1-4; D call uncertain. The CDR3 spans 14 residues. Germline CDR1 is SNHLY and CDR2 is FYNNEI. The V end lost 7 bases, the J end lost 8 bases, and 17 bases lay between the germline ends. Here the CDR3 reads CASTLSLGKEKLFF. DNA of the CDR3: TGTGCCAGCACCCTGTCCCTGGGGAAGGAAAAACTGTTTTTT.

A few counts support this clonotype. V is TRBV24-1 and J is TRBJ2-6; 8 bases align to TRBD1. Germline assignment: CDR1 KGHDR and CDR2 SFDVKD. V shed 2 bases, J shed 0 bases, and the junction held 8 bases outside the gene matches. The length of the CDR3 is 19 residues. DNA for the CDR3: TGTGCCACCAGTGATTCTCCGACAGGGGACTCCTCTGGGGCCAACGTCCTGACTTTC. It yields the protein CATSDSPTGDSSGANVLTF.

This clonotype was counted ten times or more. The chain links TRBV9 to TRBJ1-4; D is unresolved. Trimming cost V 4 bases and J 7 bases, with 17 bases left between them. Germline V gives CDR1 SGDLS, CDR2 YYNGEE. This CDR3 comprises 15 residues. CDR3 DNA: TGTGCCAGCAGCCCTATTGGGGTGGGCGGTGAAAAACTGTTTTTT. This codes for CASSPIGVGGEKLFF.

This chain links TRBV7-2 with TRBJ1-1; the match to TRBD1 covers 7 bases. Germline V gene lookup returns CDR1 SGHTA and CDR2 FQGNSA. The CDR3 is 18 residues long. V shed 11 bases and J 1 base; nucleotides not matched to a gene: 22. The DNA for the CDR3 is TGTGCCTGGAGTGTGTCGGTCGAACAGGGGTTATGGAACACTGAAGCTTTCTTT. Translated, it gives CAWSVSVEQGLWNTEAFF.

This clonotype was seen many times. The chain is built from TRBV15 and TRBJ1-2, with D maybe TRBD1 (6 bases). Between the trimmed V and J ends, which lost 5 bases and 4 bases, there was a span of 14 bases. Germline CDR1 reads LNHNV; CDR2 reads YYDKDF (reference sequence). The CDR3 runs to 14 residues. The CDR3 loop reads CATSPGQNFYGYTF. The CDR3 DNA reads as TGTGCCACCAGCCCCGGACAGAATTTCTATGGCTACACCTTC.

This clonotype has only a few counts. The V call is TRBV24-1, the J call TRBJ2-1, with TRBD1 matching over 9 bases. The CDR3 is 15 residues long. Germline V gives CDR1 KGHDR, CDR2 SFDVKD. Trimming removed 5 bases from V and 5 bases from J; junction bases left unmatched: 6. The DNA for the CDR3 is TGTGCCACCAGTGGGGCACAGGGGGCCGACAATGAGCAGTTCTTC. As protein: CATSGAQGADNEQFF.

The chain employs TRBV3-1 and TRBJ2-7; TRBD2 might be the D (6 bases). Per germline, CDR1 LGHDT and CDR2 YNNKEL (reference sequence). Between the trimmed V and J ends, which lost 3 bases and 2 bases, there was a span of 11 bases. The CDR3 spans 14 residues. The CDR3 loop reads CASSQEAGAYEQYF. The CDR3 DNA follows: TGTGCCAGCAGCCAGGAAGCGGGCGCCTACGAGCAGTACTTC.

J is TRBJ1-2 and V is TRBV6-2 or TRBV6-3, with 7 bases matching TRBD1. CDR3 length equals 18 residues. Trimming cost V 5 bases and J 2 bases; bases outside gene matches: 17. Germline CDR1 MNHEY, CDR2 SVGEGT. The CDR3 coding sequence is TGTGCCAGCAGTGATGGGTTTTCAATCGGGACAGCCAACTATGGCTACACCTTC. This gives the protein CASSDGFSIGTANYGYTF.

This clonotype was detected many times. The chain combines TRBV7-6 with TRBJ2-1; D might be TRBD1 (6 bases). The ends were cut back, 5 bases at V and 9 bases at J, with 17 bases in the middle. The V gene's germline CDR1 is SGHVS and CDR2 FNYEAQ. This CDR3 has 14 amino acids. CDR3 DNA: TGTGCCAGCAGCGTCAGCCTACAGGGATCTGAGCAGTTCTTC. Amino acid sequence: CASSVSLQGSEQFF. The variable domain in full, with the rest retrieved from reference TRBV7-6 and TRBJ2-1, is GAGVSQSPRYKVTKRGQDVALRCDPISGHVSLYWYRQALGQGPEFLTYFNYEAQQDKSGLPNDRFSAERPEGSISTLTIQRTEQRDSAMYRCASSVSLQGSEQFFGPGTRLTVL.